Below are 3 T cell receptor beta chains sequenced from a single sample in a study of blood T cell repertoires in COVID-19. The method was immunoSEQ multiplex PCR; TCRdb's version includes in-frame clones alone and lacks a portion of them. The table records 30,000 to 40,000 clones, approximately 81% of them present only once. Source material: peripheral blood. Receptor source: a human donor in a cohort sampled during active COVID-19.

The rearrangement uses TRBV3-1 (or the pseudogene TRBV3-2) and TRBJ2-5; TRBD2 agrees at 7 bases. Trimming removed 4 bases from V and 5 bases from J; junction bases left unmatched: 4. CDR1 and CDR2 (germline): LGHDT, YNNKEL (reference sequence). This CDR3 is 13 amino acids long. CDR3 DNA sequence: TGTGCCAGCAGCCGCCCGGGGGGTGAGACCCAGTACTTC. Its translation is CASSRPGGETQYF.

In its sample, this clone was seen a few times. This rearrangement joins TRBV18 to TRBJ2-2; D may be TRBD2 (5 bases). The V gene lost 4 bases and the J gene lost 1 base, with 13 bases spanning the gap. The germline V gene encodes CDR1 KGHSH and CDR2 LQKENI. This CDR3 has 16 amino acids. Here the CDR3 DNA reads TGTGCCAGCTCACAGAGGTCGGGAATGAACACCGGGGAGCTGTTTTTT. This codes for CASSQRSGMNTGELFF.

The gene calls are TRBV5-5 and TRBJ2-1; the match to TRBD1 covers 8 bases. Per germline, CDR1 SGHKS and CDR2 YYEKEE (reference sequence). J gave up 7 bases and V 2 bases, and 8 bases lay outside the gene matches. CDR3 length: 15 residues. CDR3 amino acids: CASSLLLRTGNEQFF. In DNA, the CDR3 is TGTGCCAGCAGCTTACTTTTGAGGACAGGGAATGAGCAGTTCTTC.